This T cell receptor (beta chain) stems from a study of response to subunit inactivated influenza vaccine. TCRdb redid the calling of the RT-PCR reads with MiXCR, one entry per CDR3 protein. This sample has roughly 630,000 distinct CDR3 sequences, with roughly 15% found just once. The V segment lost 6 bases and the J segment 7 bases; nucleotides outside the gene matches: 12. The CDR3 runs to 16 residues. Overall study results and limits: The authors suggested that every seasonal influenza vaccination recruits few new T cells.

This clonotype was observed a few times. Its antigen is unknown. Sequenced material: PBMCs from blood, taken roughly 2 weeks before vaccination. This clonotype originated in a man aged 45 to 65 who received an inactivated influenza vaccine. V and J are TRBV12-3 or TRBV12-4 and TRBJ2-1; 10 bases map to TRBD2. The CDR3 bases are TGTGCCAGCAGCCCTAGGCTAGCGGGAGTTAAAAATGAGCAGTTCTTC. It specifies CASSPRLAGVKNEQFF.